The table lists the clone carrying this T cell receptor (beta chain) with a few counts. This entry comes from a study of identical twins. Through template switching, a universal primer site was introduced, and the cDNA contained unique molecular identifiers. TCRdb re-derived calls from the 5' RACE reads in MiXCR, one entry per CDR3 protein. The sample carries about 890,000 distinct CDR3 sequences, around 12% recorded once. Germline-derived CDR1 and CDR2 are KGHSH and LQKENI. The CDR3 loop spans 14 amino acids. Trimming cost V 0 bases and J 5 bases; bases outside gene matches: 0. These records were also assigned to another study, of yellow fever vaccine responses in identical twins. As that report states: In identical twins, vaccine T cell responses appeared partly shared and partly individual.

Specimen: PBMCs. The genes are TRBV18 and TRBJ2-1, with 8 nucleotides matching TRBD2. The receptor's source is a woman under 30 in good health. The chain's CDR3 is CASSPPSGNNEQFF. CDR3 DNA: TGTGCCAGCTCACCACCTAGCGGGAACAATGAGCAGTTCTTC.